This paragraph covers one T cell receptor beta chain sequence. Antigen specificity is unknown. This record comes from a study of beta chain features in type 1 diabetes. Study at large: The patients were much like the healthy donors in age, gender and cell yields. Study results and caveats: Type 1 diabetes patients had TCRB CDR3s that were shorter (moderately but significantly so) in all four CD4+ subsets.

Isolated RNA was reverse transcribed in full, so expressed TCRB transcripts were sequenced. Some clones are missing from TCRdb's copy, which holds only in-frame ones; the method was immunoSEQ multiplex PCR. The sample has over 200,000 clones; 11% are singletons. Sequenced sample: naive CD4+ T cells from blood. The source of this sequence is a man aged 25-45 years with type 1 diabetes.

The chain's CDR3 is CSARRGAGELFF. The CDR3 DNA follows: TGCAGCGCCCGGCGGGGGGCCGGGGAGCTGTTTTTT. The J gene is TRBJ2-2, the V gene TRBV29-1; 8 bases match TRBD2. This CDR3 is built from 12 residues. Germline values: CDR1 SQVTM, CDR2 ANQGSEA. Trimming cost V 7 bases and J 6 bases; bases outside gene matches: 4.